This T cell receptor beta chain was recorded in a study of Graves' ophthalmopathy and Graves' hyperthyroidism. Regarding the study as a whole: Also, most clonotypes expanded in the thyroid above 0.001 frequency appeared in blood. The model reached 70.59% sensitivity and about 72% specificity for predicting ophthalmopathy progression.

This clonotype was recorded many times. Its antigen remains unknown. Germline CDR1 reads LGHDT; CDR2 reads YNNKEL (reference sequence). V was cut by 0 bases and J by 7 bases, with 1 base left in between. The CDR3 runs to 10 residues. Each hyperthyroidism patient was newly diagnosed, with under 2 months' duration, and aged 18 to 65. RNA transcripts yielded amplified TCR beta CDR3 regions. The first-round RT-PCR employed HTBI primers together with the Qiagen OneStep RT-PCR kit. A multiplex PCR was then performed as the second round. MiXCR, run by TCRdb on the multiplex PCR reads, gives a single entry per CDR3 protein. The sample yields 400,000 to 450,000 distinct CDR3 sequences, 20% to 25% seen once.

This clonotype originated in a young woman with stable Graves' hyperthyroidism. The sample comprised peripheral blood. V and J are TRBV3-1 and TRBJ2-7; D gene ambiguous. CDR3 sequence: CASSQEEQYF. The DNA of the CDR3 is TGTGCCAGCAGCCAAGAGGAGCAGTACTTC.